The 10 T cell receptor beta chains reported below all come from one sample, sequenced in a study of cytomegalovirus exposure and HLA in healthy donors. Both 60 Vbeta primers and 13 Jbeta primers went into the PCR. TCRdb's copy holds only in-frame clones and misses some; the assay was immunoSEQ multiplex PCR. The table records 100,000 to 150,000 clones, about 80% of them present only once. The material sequenced was PBMCs. These receptors originate from a woman in her thirties or forties in good health and CMV-seronegative.

This chain joins TRBV6-5 and TRBJ2-6; D remains ambiguous. In germline, CDR1 is MNHEY, CDR2 SVGAGI. CDR3 length: 15 amino acids. V was clipped by 6 bases and J by 0 bases, with 9 bases between them. The CDR3: CASSRRSSGANVLTF. The CDR3 DNA follows: TGTGCCAGCAGCCGACGGAGCTCTGGGGCCAACGTCCTGACTTTC.

This clone was seen more than once but under ten times. The chain recombines TRBV2 with TRBJ2-1; the D gene is possibly TRBD2 (6 bases). The CDR3 is made up of 12 amino acids. V dropped 7 bases and J dropped 6 bases, with 10 bases sitting between them. Germline lookup yields CDR1 SNHLY and CDR2 FYNNEI. The CDR3 loop reads CASTSGGNEQFF. Written as DNA, the CDR3 is TGTGCCAGCACCTCCGGGGGCAATGAGCAGTTCTTC.

The chain links TRBV5-1 to TRBJ1-4; 10 nucleotides align to TRBD1. J lost 8 bases, V lost 0 bases, and 7 bases had no gene match. The CDR3 extends over 16 amino acids. CDR1 is SGHRS and CDR2 is YFSETQ in the germline V gene. The CDR3 sequence is CASSLGSGQGREKLFF. The CDR3 region has the DNA TGCGCCAGCAGCTTGGGGTCGGGACAGGGGCGAGAAAAACTGTTTTTT.

V is TRBV27 and J is TRBJ1-1; D call uncertain. Between the trimmed V and J ends, which lost 6 bases and 5 bases, there was a span of 10 bases. CDR3 size: 12 residues. The V gene's germline CDR1 is MNHEY and CDR2 SMNVEV (reference sequence). The CDR3 DNA sequence: TGTGCCAGCAGCATCTCGGGGACTGAAGCTTTCTTT. Amino acid sequence: CASSISGTEAFF.

In its sample, this clone was seen a few times. V gene TRBV11-3 combines with J gene TRBJ2-2; D remains unclear. The germline gives CDR1 SGHNT, CDR2 YENEEA. The V end was cut by 1 base, the J end by 2 bases, with 5 bases between. CDR3 length: 14 residues. The CDR3 spells CASSLGANTGELFF. In DNA form, the CDR3 reads TGTGCCAGCAGCTTAGGGGCCAACACCGGGGAGCTGTTTTTT.

The chain combines TRBV4-2 with TRBJ2-7, with D possibly matching TRBD1 (5 bases). Germline lookup yields CDR1 LGHNA and CDR2 YNFKEQ. V was clipped by 0 bases and J by 5 bases, with 17 bases between them. The CDR3 is 16 amino acids. The CDR3 is CASSQDRTSGANEQYF. The DNA for the CDR3 is TGTGCCAGCAGCCAAGATCGGACGTCTGGGGCCAACGAGCAGTACTTC.

This chain connects TRBV5-8 to TRBJ1-5, with D perhaps matching TRBD1 (6 bases). Trimming left V 3 bases short and J 10 bases short, with 11 bases between. The CDR3 has 12 residues. Per the germline V gene, CDR1 is SGHTS and CDR2 is YDEGEE. This CDR3 reads CASSSPQGPQHF. DNA for the CDR3: TGTGCCAGCAGCTCACCACAGGGCCCCCAGCATTTT.

Here the CDR3 reads CASSARDRGSYTF. CDR3 DNA: TGTGCCAGTAGTGCGAGGGACAGGGGATCCTACACCTTC. The chain combines TRBV19 with TRBJ1-2, with TRBD1 matching over 10 bases. Germline V gives CDR1 LNHDA, CDR2 SQIVND (reference sequence). After removal of 5 bases from V and 10 bases from J, the junction contained 7 bases not matched to a gene. This CDR3 has 13 amino acids.

The chain employs TRBV15 and TRBJ2-2; 9 bases are shared with TRBD1. The V gene end was trimmed by 5 bases and the J gene end by 5 bases; junction bases not matched to a gene: 6. Per the germline V gene, CDR1 is LNHNV and CDR2 is YYDKDF (reference sequence). The CDR3 runs 15 residues. The CDR3 reads CATSGDRAGTGELFF. The CDR3 nucleotides read TGTGCCACCAGCGGGGACAGGGCGGGGACCGGGGAGCTGTTTTTT. The full variable domain, completed using reference TRBV15 and TRBJ2-2, is DAMVIQNPRYQVTQFGKPVTLSCSQTLNHNVMYWYQQKSSQAPKLLFHYYDKDFNNEADTPDNFQSRRPNTSFCFLDIRSPGLGDTAMYLCATSGDRAGTGELFFGEGSRLTVL.

This clone has more than one count but fewer than ten. This rearrangement joins TRBV5-1 to TRBJ1-4; D gene uncertain. Trimming stripped 1 base from V and 3 bases from J, with 7 bases between. The germline gives CDR1 SGHRS, CDR2 YFSETQ. The CDR3 has 14 residues. The CDR3 DNA follows: TGCGCCAGCAGCTTGTCGGGGTCTAATGAAAAACTGTTTTTT. It encodes CASSLSGSNEKLFF.